The 3 T cell receptor beta chains below come from one sample, sequenced in a study of vaccination and CD4 T cells after COVID-19. These receptors are not linked to any known antigen. With the Oncomine TCR Beta short-read assay, DNA from cultured CD4+ T cells was sequenced. One entry per CDR3 protein results from TCRdb running MiXCR on the PCR reads. The sample consists of thousands of distinct CDR3 sequences, less than 55% of them appearing once. Treatment reported: roughly 10-day PBMC culture with coronavirus spike peptide pools or control peptides (ViraFEST assay). Sample: CD4+ T cells from blood, cultured in vitro. Receptor source: a human donor who had recovered from COVID-19.

This sequence joins TRBV27 and TRBJ1-2; no reliable D call. The CDR3 runs 16 residues. CDR1 is MNHEY, CDR2 SMNVEV, per germline (reference sequence). The V and J ends lost 2 bases and 5 bases respectively, with 18 bases between them. The CDR3 region is CASSLSGRAIGYGYTF. CDR3 nucleotide sequence: TGTGCCAGCAGTTTAAGCGGGAGGGCGATCGGATATGGCTACACCTTC.

The chain recombines TRBV15 with TRBJ2-1; tentatively, D is TRBD2 (5 bases). Trimming pared 1 base from V and 2 bases from J, leaving 12 bases between. Germline assignment: CDR1 LNHNV and CDR2 YYDKDF (reference sequence). There are 16 residues in the CDR3. The CDR3 DNA sequence: TGTGCCACCAGCAGAGGAGGGAAGGTAGCCTACAATGAGCAGTTCTTC. As protein: CATSRGGKVAYNEQFF.

CDR3 residues: CSASIRGGADNEQFF. The DNA for the CDR3 is TGCAGTGCTAGTATCCGCGGGGGGGCCGACAATGAGCAGTTCTTC. V usage is TRBV20-1 and J usage is TRBJ2-1; 9 nucleotides line up with TRBD2. The trim removed 3 bases at V and 5 bases at J, leaving 8 bases unmatched. Per the germline V gene, CDR1 is DFQATT and CDR2 is SNEGSKA (reference sequence). This CDR3 spans 15 amino acids.